This T cell receptor beta chain derives from a study of beta chain features in type 1 diabetes. Overall study results and limits: Researchers caution that PCR might favor shorter templates, equally among patients and controls.

Notes on this clone: The target antigen is unknown.

The sequenced template was cDNA made from the entire isolated RNA. Roughly 3.5 million reads per sample were averaged for naive, central memory and regulatory samples. Data came from immunoSEQ multiplex PCR; TCRdb stores just in-frame clones and leaves some out. The profile shows some 180,000 clones, more than 10% of them singletons. Sorting that relied on CD45RO/CCR7/CD25/CD127/CD95/CD27 yielded CD4+ naive, central memory, regulatory and stem cell-like memory cells. The sample was central memory CD4+ T cells from blood. The clonotype comes from a woman in her late teens or twenties in good health.

The CDR3 sequence is CSVFRSGRVNGELFF. In DNA, the CDR3 is TGCAGCGTTTTTCGAAGCGGGAGGGTGAACGGGGAGCTGTTTTTT. The chain has TRBV29-1 and TRBJ2-2; 10 bases match TRBD2. The CDR3 is 15 amino acids. Trimming at V came to 5 bases and at J to 7 bases, leaving 10 bases not matched to a gene. Germline CDR1 is SQVTM and CDR2 is ANQGSEA.